Listed below are T cell receptor beta chains from one sample, sequenced in a study of blood T cells in healthy people across ages. One entry per CDR3 protein, called by TCRdb with MiXCR from the 5' RACE reads. Counted here are around 1,100,000 distinct CDR3 sequences, around two fifths occurring once; the ten biggest clones make up about an eighth. Source material: blood. These receptor sequences come from a young man in good health. The CDR3 runs from the conserved cysteine through the conserved F or W. The D gene is left open where the match is weak. Clone size is shown for a subset of rows, as once, few, many or a class of expanded clone.

CDR3nt	CDR3aa	d_gene	v_gene	j_gene	abundance
TGTGCCAGCAGCCAAGCGGGGGACTACTCCACAGATACGCAGTATTTT	CASSQAGDYSTDTQYF	TRBD2	TRBV3-1	TRBJ2-3	.
TGTGCCAGCGGAGAAGCGGGGGGGCCCTTCAATGAGCAGTTCTTC	CASGEAGGPFNEQFF	TRBD2	TRBV6-5	TRBJ2-1	.
TGTGCCAGCAGTTTCCGCGGACAGGGGGTCCCCGATAACTATGGCTACACCTTC	CASSFRGQGVPDNYGYTF	TRBD1	TRBV12-3/TRBV12-4	TRBJ1-2	.
TGCAGCGTTGAAGGGTCTGTGCGCTATGGCTACACCTTC	CSVEGSVRYGYTF	.	TRBV29-1	TRBJ1-2	.
TGTGCCAGTCTGGACAGTACCTTTAACTATGGCTACACCTTC	CASLDSTFNYGYTF	.	TRBV6-2/TRBV6-3	TRBJ1-2	few
TGTGCCAGCAGACTAATGGCTGGAAACACCATATATTTT	CASRLMAGNTIYF	.	TRBV12-3/TRBV12-4	TRBJ1-3	few
TGTGCCAGCAGTGTTACCAGTTCTAATGAAAAACTGTTTTTT	CASSVTSSNEKLFF	.	TRBV27	TRBJ1-4	.
TGTGCCAGCAGCTTAGCACCCCTACCCACAGATACGCAGTATTTT	CASSLAPLPTDTQYF	.	TRBV7-2	TRBJ2-3	.
TGTGCCAGCAGTTACTCCCAGCAAGAGACCCAGTACTTC	CASSYSQQETQYF	.	TRBV6-2/TRBV6-3	TRBJ2-5	.
TGTGCCAGCGCGGGACAGGGATTCAATGAGCAGTACTTC	CASAGQGFNEQYF	TRBD1	TRBV28	TRBJ2-5	once
TGTGCCAGCAGTTACGGGCACCCGGAGGTGTCCTCCTACGAGCAGTACTTC	CASSYGHPEVSSYEQYF	.	TRBV6-6	TRBJ2-7	.
TGTGCCAGCAGCGTAGGGGAAGACAGGGACATGCAGCCCCAGCATTTT	CASSVGEDRDMQPQHF	TRBD1	TRBV9	TRBJ1-5	.
TGCGCCAGCAGCCACCTGGACTCAGACTCTGGGGCCAACGTCCTGACTTTC	CASSHLDSDSGANVLTF	.	TRBV4-3	TRBJ2-6	few
TGTGCCAGCAGTGATCAGGGGACAGGGAATGAAAAGCTGTTTTTT	CASSDQGTGNEKLFF	TRBD1	TRBV25-1	TRBJ1-4	.
TGTGCCAGCTCACCCGGACTAGCCGATTTTGAGACCCAGTACTTC	CASSPGLADFETQYF	TRBD2	TRBV18	TRBJ2-5	.
TGTGCCAGCAGTTACTCGCTACTCAGCTCCTACGAGCAGTACTTC	CASSYSLLSSYEQYF	.	TRBV6-2/TRBV6-3	TRBJ2-7	few
TGTGCCAGCACCCTAAGTGGGGATACGCAGTATTTT	CASTLSGDTQYF	.	TRBV5-4	TRBJ2-3	once
TGTGCCAGCAGTTCCCTAGCGGCCCGTTCCTACGAGCAGTACTTC	CASSSLAARSYEQYF	TRBD2	TRBV6-5	TRBJ2-7	many
TGTGCCAGCTCATCCTTATCCGGGACAGGTTACAATGAGCAGTTCTTC	CASSSLSGTGYNEQFF	TRBD1	TRBV18	TRBJ2-1	.
TGTGCCAGCAGTGAAGCGGGCCGGGGCTACACCTTC	CASSEAGRGYTF	.	TRBV25-1	TRBJ1-2	few
TGTGCCAGTAGCACCCCGGACGGGGGGATGGTGGAAAAACTGTTTTTT	CASSTPDGGMVEKLFF	.	TRBV19	TRBJ1-4	once
TGTGCCAGCAGCAACAGGGGGCGCGATTCACCCCTCCACTTT	CASSNRGRDSPLHF	TRBD1	TRBV12-3/TRBV12-4	TRBJ1-6	.
TGTGCCAGCAGTCCCCGACTAGCGGGGGTTTACTACGAGCAGTACTTC	CASSPRLAGVYYEQYF	TRBD2	TRBV12-3/TRBV12-4	TRBJ2-7	many
TGTGCCAGCAGTACGACAGGAGGGGATAATTCACCCCTCCACTTT	CASSTTGGDNSPLHF	.	TRBV12-3/TRBV12-4	TRBJ1-6	once